Within the sample, the clone carrying this T cell receptor (beta chain) is medium-sized (0.01 to 0.1%). Its specificity is unknown. These data are taken from a study of early T cells in non-severe SARS-CoV-2 infection. Study context: Sequencing was performed on bulk RNA from unsorted whole blood, leaving chains unpaired. Points from the study as a whole: Private and CD4 specificities were missed by VDJdb matching, skewed to anti-spike CD8.

Unique molecular identifiers (one per individual cDNA molecule) were attached. TCRdb re-derived calls from the 5' RACE reads in MiXCR, one entry per CDR3 protein. The sample consists of roughly 26,000 distinct CDR3 sequences, 5.1% of them appearing once. This CDR3 region has 15 residues. Losses at the gene ends were 2 bases for V and 5 bases for J; bases not matched to a gene: 9. Germline V lookup: CDR1 MGHRA, CDR2 YSYEKL. The sample comprised whole blood. The chain carries TRBV4-1 and TRBJ2-7, with 7 bases fitting TRBD1. The TCR comes from an adult who was a healthcare worker with PCR-confirmed SARS-CoV-2 infection or an uninfected control (not recorded which). CDR3 protein: CASSQSEGQLHEQYF. In DNA, the CDR3 is TGCGCCAGCAGCCAAAGCGAGGGACAGCTACACGAGCAGTACTTC.